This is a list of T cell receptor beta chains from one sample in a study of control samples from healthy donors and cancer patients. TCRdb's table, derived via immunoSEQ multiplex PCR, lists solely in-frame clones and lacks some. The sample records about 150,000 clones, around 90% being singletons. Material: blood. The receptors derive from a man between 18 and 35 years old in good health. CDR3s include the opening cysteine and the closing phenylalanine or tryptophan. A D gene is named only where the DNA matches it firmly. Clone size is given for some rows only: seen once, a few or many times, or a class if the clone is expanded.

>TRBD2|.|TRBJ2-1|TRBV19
TGTGCCAGTAGCCCCGGGGGGGGGAGCTCCTACAATGAGCAGTTCTTC
CASSPGGGSSYNEQFF
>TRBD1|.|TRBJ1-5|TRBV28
TGTGCCAGCAGCTCCCCAGGGGGGACGAATCAGCCCCAGCATTTT
CASSSPGGTNQPQHF
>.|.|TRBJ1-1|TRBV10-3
TGTGCCATCAGTGAGTCGGAGGGCACTGAAGCTTTCTTT
CAISESEGTEAFF
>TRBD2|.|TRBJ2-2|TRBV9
TGTGCCAGCAGCGGCCCAATTCCGACTAGCGGGGACACCGGGGAGCTGTTTTTT
CASSGPIPTSGDTGELFF
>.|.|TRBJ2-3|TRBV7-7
TGTGCTAGCAGCTTGGGGCCTACACCCACAGATACGCAGTATTTT
CASSLGPTPTDTQYF
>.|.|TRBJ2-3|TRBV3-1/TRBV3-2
TGTGCCAGCAGTCCCGGACAGAGAGATAGCACAGATACGCAGTATTTT
CASSPGQRDSTDTQYF
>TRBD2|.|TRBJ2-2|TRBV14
TGTGCCAGCAGCCAAGTTGGACTAGCGGGGGGCCTATACACCGGGGAGCTGTTTTTT
CASSQVGLAGGLYTGELFF
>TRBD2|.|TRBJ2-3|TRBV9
TGTGCCAGCAGCGTAGTGGGGTCGGCGGGGGGAGATTCCACAGATACGCAGTATTTT
CASSVVGSAGGDSTDTQYF
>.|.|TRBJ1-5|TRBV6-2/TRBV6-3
TGTGCCAGCAGCTCACATACGGGGTATAGCAATCAGCCCCAGCATTTT
CASSSHTGYSNQPQHF
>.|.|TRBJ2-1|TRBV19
TGTGCCAGTAGTATCGGACAGCCGTACAATGAGCAGTTCTTC
CASSIGQPYNEQFF
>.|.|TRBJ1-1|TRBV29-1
TGCAGCGGGGGAAACAGGGCGTCCCCTGAAGCTTTCTTT
CSGGNRASPEAFF
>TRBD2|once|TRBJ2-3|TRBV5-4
TGTGCCAGCAGCCCTGCCCTAGCGGGGGGTACAGATACGCAGTATTTT
CASSPALAGGTDTQYF
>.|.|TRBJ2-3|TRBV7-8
TGTGCCAGCAGCTTAGGGGATATTATGACAGATACGCAGTATTTT
CASSLGDIMTDTQYF
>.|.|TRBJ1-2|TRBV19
TGTGCCAGTATCCCGGGTCGGGGGCTAAACTATGGCTACACCTTC
CASIPGRGLNYGYTF
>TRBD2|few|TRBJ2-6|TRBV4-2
TGTGCCAGCAGCCAGGGTCGAGCGGGGGGGCTCCAGACGGCTGGGGCCAACGTCCTGACTTTC
CASSQGRAGGLQTAGANVLTF
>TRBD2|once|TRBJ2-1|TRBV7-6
TGTGCCAGCAGCTTCGGGGGGGATGAGCAGTTCTTC
CASSFGGDEQFF
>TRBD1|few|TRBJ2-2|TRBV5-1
TGCGCCAGCAGCTTCAGTACAGGGGGCGGCGGGGAGCTGTTTTTT
CASSFSTGGGGELFF
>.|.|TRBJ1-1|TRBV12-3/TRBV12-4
TGTGCCAGCAGCCCGACAGAGAACACTGAAGCTTTCTTT
CASSPTENTEAFF
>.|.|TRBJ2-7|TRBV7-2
TGTGCCAGCAGCTTAGAGTTGAGGGGGAAAGGCGAGCAGTACTTC
CASSLELRGKGEQYF
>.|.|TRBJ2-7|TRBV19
TGTGCCAGTACCTCGGCAGGGAATCGCTACGAGCAGTACTTC
CASTSAGNRYEQYF
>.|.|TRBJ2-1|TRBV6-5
TGTGCCAGCAGTCGTTCAGGGAATGAGCAGTTCTTC
CASSRSGNEQFF
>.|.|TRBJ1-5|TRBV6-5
TGTGCCAGCAGTTCCGCCGGGACGGACAATCAGCCCCAGCATTTT
CASSSAGTDNQPQHF
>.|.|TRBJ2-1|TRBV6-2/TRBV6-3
TGTGCCAGCAGTTACTCGACTAGCAGGGGCAATGAGCAGTTCTTC
CASSYSTSRGNEQFF
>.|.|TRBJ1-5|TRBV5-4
TGTGCCAGCAGCTTGGCCGGGAGTCAGCCCCAGCATTTT
CASSLAGSQPQHF
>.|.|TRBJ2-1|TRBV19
TGTGCCAGTAGCCACGACTTCTACAATGAGCAGTTCTTC
CASSHDFYNEQFF
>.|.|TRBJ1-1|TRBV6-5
TGTGCCAGCAGTTATTTGTCCGGGGTAGCGCTTGAAGCTTTCTTT
CASSYLSGVALEAFF
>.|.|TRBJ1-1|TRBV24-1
TGTGCCACCAGCGAACAGGGATCCACTGAAGCTTTCTTT
CATSEQGSTEAFF
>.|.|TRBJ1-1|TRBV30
TGTGCCTGGAGTGTACCTGTCGGAGGTGACACTGAAGCTTTCTTT
CAWSVPVGGDTEAFF
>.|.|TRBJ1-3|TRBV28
TGTGCCAGCAGTCCCCCCGGACATATGTCTGGAAACACCATATATTTT
CASSPPGHMSGNTIYF
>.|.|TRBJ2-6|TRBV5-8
TGTGCCAGCAGCTTGTTTAACTCTGGGGCCAACGTCCTGACTTTC
CASSLFNSGANVLTF
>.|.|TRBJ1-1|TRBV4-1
TGCGCCAGCAGCCAAGATCGGGGAACTGAAGCTTTCTTT
CASSQDRGTEAFF
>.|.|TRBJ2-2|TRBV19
TGTGCCAGCGGTGACAGGTACACCGGGGAGCTGTTTTTT
CASGDRYTGELFF
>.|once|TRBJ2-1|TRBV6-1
TGTGCCAGCAGTGAAAGGGGACGGTCCAATGAGCAGTTCTTC
CASSERGRSNEQFF
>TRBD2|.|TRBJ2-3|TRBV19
TGTGCCAGTAGTATAACTATTGCGGTAGCGGGGGAATCCACAGATACGCAGTATTTT
CASSITIAVAGESTDTQYF
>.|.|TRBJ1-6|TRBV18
TGTGCCAGCTCACAAACAGGGAGTAATTCACCCCTCCACTTT
CASSQTGSNSPLHF
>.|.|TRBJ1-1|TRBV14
TGTGCCAGCAGCCGTCGACAGGACCATACAGCTTTCTTT
CASSRRQDHTAFF
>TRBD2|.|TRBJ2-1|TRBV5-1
TGCGCCAGCAGCTTGATGCAAGCGGGGGGACGTGTTAGGGAGCAGTTCTTC
CASSLMQAGGRVREQFF
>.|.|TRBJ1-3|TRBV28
TGTGCCAGCAGCTCGGACCAAAGAGGGTGGCGTACGTGGGGAAACACCATATATTTT
CASSSDQRGWRTWGNTIYF
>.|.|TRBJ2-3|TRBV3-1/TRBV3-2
TGTGCCAGCAGCCGGCAGGGGGGGGGACGGGATACGCAGTATTTT
CASSRQGGGRDTQYF
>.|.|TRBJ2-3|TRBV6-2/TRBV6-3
TGTGCCAGCAGTTCGCCACCTCCAGATACGCAGTATTTT
CASSSPPPDTQYF
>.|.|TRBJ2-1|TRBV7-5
TGTGCCAGAAGCCCAGGGGACAGAACGGACAATGAGCAGTTCTTC
CARSPGDRTDNEQFF